Detailed here is one TCR beta chain. This clone's antigen is unknown. No much larger clone is present one base from it, and per-base qualities are unavailable. The CDR1 and CDR2 encoded by the germline V gene are SGDLS and YYNGEE. V and J lose 0 bases and 3 bases, and a span of 9 bases separates them. The CDR3 contains 14 residues, cysteine and phenylalanine counted. Just CDR3 DNA is preserved here, 42 bases in frame from base 1. TCRbeta CDR3 regions were amplified from genomic DNA by means of the immunoSEQ Assay, a bias-controlled multiplex PCR. As for the authors' bioinformatics: The number of nucleated cells in each sample was estimated from the amplification of reference gene primers within the assay. To quantify the absolute abundance of each unique TCRbeta CDR3 rearrangement, sequence reads were collapsed and filtered. For each sample, productive Simpson clonality was calculated by taking the square root of Simpson's diversity index across productive rearrangements. TCRdb retrieved this table from immuneACCESS and kept in-frame rearrangements only. Not all clones are present; in checked studies, unresolved V genes account for under half, and no reason is known for the remainder. That table gives V, J and clone size, and the DNA gave D and trimming. This sample comprises 50,000 or so clones, approximately 88% of them detected only once. The ten largest clones add up to about 26% of the sample.

The sample comes from a study of blood T cell repertoires in COVID-19 (dated by TCRdb to between 2020 and 2021). Background on the whole study: Collaborator samples came from the United States, Italy and Spain and covered acute and convalescent phases of COVID-19. The prospective study material was composed of cDNA or gDNA derived from T cells, B-cell-depleted T cells, or PBMCs. Subjects who had been exposed to COVID-19, were actively infected with it, or had recovered from it provided the deeply sampled blood TCRbeta repertoires that made up the dataset. The repertoires were made available in a free public database intended to serve as a resource for research on the immune response to SARS-CoV-2. The samples were drawn from the first 160 participants of the ongoing ImmuneRACE study and from some 1,300 subjects provided by 6 global collaborators. The sample metadata nearly always contained a de-identified subject ID, COVID-19 status, age in years and sex. HLA class I and class II types, where available, came from metadata supplied by the sample provider rather than from assay-based typing. The study at large found these results: The amount of clinical and demographic metadata varied by source and participant and was provided uncurated.

Collaborating institutions collected whole blood in K2EDTA tubes following their own protocols. Collaborator samples were shipped for TCRbeta analysis as frozen whole blood, isolated PBMCs, or DNA extracted from either sample type. The chain is assembled from TRBV9 and TRBJ2-5; the best D guess is TRBD2, with 6 bases matching. Specimen: peripheral blood. The clonotype comes from a human donor in a cohort sampled during active COVID-19. The CDR3 corresponds to CASSVVAGKETQYF. The nucleotides are TGTGCCAGCAGCGTAGTGGCGGGAAAAGAGACCCAGTACTTC.